A selection of T cell receptor beta chains follows, all from one sample in a study of T cells in Graves' hyperthyroidism and ophthalmopathy. MiXCR was run by TCRdb on the multiplex PCR reads, yielding one entry per CDR3 protein. The profile shows approximately 480,000 distinct CDR3 sequences, 20% of them singletons. The source material was blood. The receptors stem from a man between 18 and 29 years old with Graves' hyperthyroidism. The CDR3 runs from the conserved cysteine through the conserved F or W. The D gene is left open where the match is weak. For some rows the clone size is stated as once, few or many, or as a class when expanded; others skip it.

TRBV20-1	TRBD2	.	TRBJ2-5	CSARDGREYQETQYF	TGCAGTGCTAGAGATGGGAGGGAGTACCAAGAGACCCAGTACTTC
TRBV27	TRBD1	many	TRBJ1-1	CATTVRGRGPNTEAFF	TGTGCCACCACCGTTAGGGGTAGGGGGCCGAACACTGAAGCTTTCTTT
TRBV6-5	.	.	TRBJ1-1	CASSYGGNIVF	TGTGCCAGCAGTTACGGGGGAAATATAGTGTTT
TRBV30	.	.	TRBJ1-5	CAWSVSPRGSQHF	TGTGCCTGGAGTGTATCTCCCCGGGGGTCCCAGCATTTT
TRBV10-1	TRBD2	many	TRBJ2-5	CASSAERGPTETQYF	TGCGCCAGCTCTGCGGAGCGGGGGCCTACGGAGACCCAGTACTTC
TRBV6-1	.	many	TRBJ2-5	CASSGGIQGFQETQYF	TGTGCCAGCAGTGGGGGGATTCAAGGCTTCCAAGAGACCCAGTACTTC
TRBV10-2	TRBD1	many	TRBJ1-2	CASSGPPGGTGGSYGYTF	TGCGCCAGCAGTGGCCCACCGGGAGGGACAGGGGGCAGCTATGGCTACACCTTC
TRBV20-1	.	.	TRBJ1-5	CSARGRGVQPQHF	TGCAGTGCTAGAGGGAGGGGTGTTCAGCCCCAGCATTTT
TRBV19	.	many	TRBJ1-5	CASDPGGNNQPQHF	TGTGCCAGTGACCCCGGAGGGAATAATCAGCCCCAGCATTTT
TRBV30	.	.	TRBJ1-1	CAWRPTGNTEAFF	TGTGCCTGGAGGCCAACAGGGAACACTGAAGCTTTCTTT
TRBV30	TRBD1	many	TRBJ1-2	CAWRRQGTNYGYTF	TGTGCCTGGAGGAGACAGGGGACCAACTATGGCTACACCTTC
TRBV7-2	.	.	TRBJ1-3	CASSLVRRRSGNTIYF	TGTGCCAGCAGCTTAGTGCGACGACGCTCTGGAAACACCATATATTTT
TRBV11-2	TRBD1	many	TRBJ1-1	CASSSWDRGKRNAEAFF	TGTGCCAGCAGCTCTTGGGACAGGGGAAAAAGAAACGCTGAAGCTTTCTTT
TRBV10-3	.	once	TRBJ2-7	CAISGASLTSEQYF	TGTGCCATCTCAGGAGCGTCTCTCACCAGCGAGCAGTACTTC
TRBV6-1	TRBD2	many	TRBJ2-7	CASSDWTSGGNVYEQYF	TGTGCCAGCAGTGATTGGACTAGCGGGGGGAATGTCTACGAGCAGTACTTC
TRBV10-3	TRBD1	few	TRBJ2-2	CAITSDRENTGELFF	TGTGCCATCACCTCGGACAGGGAGAATACCGGGGAGCTGTTTTTT
TRBV13	.	many	TRBJ2-3	CASGELAMQYF	TGTGCCAGCGGGGAGCTGGCCATGCAGTATTTT
TRBV4-2	.	.	TRBJ1-1	CASSHPGTPKVETEAFF	TGTGCCAGCAGTCACCCCGGGACACCCAAGGTGGAGACTGAAGCTTTCTTT
TRBV9	.	many	TRBJ1-1	CASSLGVGTHPNTEAFF	TGTGCCAGCAGTTTAGGGGTAGGGACGCACCCGAACACTGAAGCTTTCTTT
TRBV7-2	.	.	TRBJ1-2	CASSYPGWGDGYTF	TGTGCCAGCAGCTACCCCGGCTGGGGGGATGGCTACACCTTC
TRBV6-2/TRBV6-3	.	many	TRBJ1-1	CASSSGVVFWWAMNTEAFF	TGTGCCAGCAGCTCGGGGGTGGTCTTTTGGTGGGCTATGAACACTGAAGCTTTCTTT
TRBV6-1	.	.	TRBJ1-5	CASSEGWYLGYSNQPQHF	TGTGCCAGCAGTGAAGGATGGTATCTTGGGTATAGCAATCAGCCCCAGCATTTT
TRBV11-2	.	many	TRBJ1-2	CASSLGTTTGGYTF	TGTGCCAGCAGCTTAGGAACTACGACGGGCGGCTACACCTTC
TRBV9	TRBD2	.	TRBJ2-5	CASSTGLAGRETQYF	TGTGCCAGCAGCACCGGACTAGCGGGAAGGGAGACCCAGTACTTC
TRBV6-1	.	many	TRBJ2-4	CASSEGLNIQYF	TGTGCCAGCAGTGAAGGGCTAAACATTCAGTACTTC
TRBV29-1	.	many	TRBJ2-2	CSAQGTLGGELFF	TGCAGCGCACAGGGGACATTAGGCGGGGAACTGTTTTTT
TRBV19	.	many	TRBJ1-5	CASTPGHQPQHF	TGTGCCAGTACCCCGGGACACCAGCCCCAGCATTTT
TRBV3-1	.	.	TRBJ1-1	CASSLGAREAFF	TGTGCCAGCAGCTTGGGGGCCAGAGAAGCTTTCTTT
TRBV10-3	.	many	TRBJ1-5	CAISESSRVNQPQHF	TGTGCCATCAGTGAGTCGAGTAGGGTCAATCAGCCCCAGCATTTT
TRBV7-9	.	.	TRBJ2-7	CASSFSSTPGEQYF	TGTGCCAGCAGCTTCTCTTCCACTCCTGGCGAGCAGTACTTC
TRBV9	TRBD1	few	TRBJ1-3	CASSATGAGGNTIYF	TGTGCCAGCAGCGCCACAGGGGCTGGAGGAAACACCATATATTTT
TRBV7-9	.	few	TRBJ2-2	CASSPPGAAGELFF	TGTGCCAGCAGCCCACCGGGGGCGGCCGGGGAGCTGTTTTTT
TRBV12-3/TRBV12-4	.	many	TRBJ2-7	CASSLTQSYEQYF	TGTGCCAGCAGTTTAACTCAGAGCTACGAGCAGTACTTC
TRBV28	.	many	TRBJ2-7	CARPARYEQYF	TGTGCCAGGCCAGCTCGGTACGAGCAGTACTTC
TRBV19	.	many	TRBJ2-7	CASSSSGFSYEQYF	TGTGCCAGTAGTAGCTCGGGATTCTCCTACGAGCAGTACTTC
TRBV19	.	many	TRBJ1-5	CASSISGFNQPQHF	TGTGCCAGTAGTATCTCAGGGTTCAATCAGCCCCAGCATTTT
TRBV28	.	.	TRBJ2-7	CASNTITYEQYF	TGTGCCAGCAACACAATAACCTACGAGCAGTACTTC
TRBV20-1	.	.	TRBJ1-5	CSARMGGGNQPQHF	TGCAGTGCTAGAATGGGGGGTGGGAATCAGCCCCAGCATTTT
TRBV7-9	TRBD1	few	TRBJ2-2	CASSRGQAGAGELFF	TGTGCCAGCAGCCGAGGACAGGCTGGGGCCGGGGAGCTGTTTTTT
TRBV20-1	.	many	TRBJ2-7	CSARGAGGEQYF	TGCAGTGCTAGAGGTGCAGGTGGAGAGCAGTACTTC
TRBV30	.	few	TRBJ1-5	CAWSVQGGGIQPQHF	TGTGCCTGGAGTGTACAGGGTGGTGGGATACAGCCCCAGCATTTT
TRBV12-3/TRBV12-4	.	many	TRBJ1-5	CASSSTGWSNQPQHF	TGTGCCAGCAGTTCTACAGGGTGGAGCAATCAGCCCCAGCATTTT
TRBV4-1	.	many	TRBJ1-1	CASSQDGRAEAFF	TGCGCCAGCAGCCAAGACGGGAGAGCTGAAGCTTTCTTT
TRBV27	TRBD1	.	TRBJ2-7	CASSSRQGRTGSYEQYF	TGTGCCAGCAGTTCCCGACAGGGGCGGACTGGAAGTTACGAGCAGTACTTC
TRBV2	.	many	TRBJ1-1	CASRGGGVEAFF	TGTGCCAGCAGGGGGGGAGGGGTTGAAGCTTTCTTT